This TCR beta chain was captured by sequencing in a study of blood T cell repertoires in COVID-19. Measured with immunoSEQ multiplex PCR; TCRdb has only the in-frame clones, and not every one. The repertoire holds 200,000 to 250,000 clones, with around 86% as singletons. Trimming pared 2 bases from V and 0 bases from J, leaving 8 bases between. The germline gives CDR1 SGHTA, CDR2 FQGNSA. The CDR3 contains 14 residues. The sample was peripheral blood. The TCR originated in a woman older than 75 with COVID-19, enrolled during active disease. The chain uses TRBV7-2 and TRBJ2-7; the D gene is possibly TRBD1 (5 bases). The CDR3 DNA is TGTGCCAGCAGCTTAAGTAGGGGCTCCTACGAGCAGTACTTC. Translated, it gives CASSLSRGSYEQYF.